The clone carrying this T cell receptor (beta chain) was recorded at least ten times. Its antigen is currently unknown. TCR beta CDR3 region amplification was performed from RNA transcripts. The HTBI primer set was used in a first-round RT-PCR of the TCR CDR3. TCRdb recomputed calls from the multiplex PCR reads with MiXCR, one row per CDR3 protein. The table records a few hundred thousand distinct CDR3 sequences, around 16% of them present only once. This sample was taken from a study of T cells in Graves' hyperthyroidism and ophthalmopathy. Study-wide background: At initial diagnosis, before any treatment had begun, peripheral blood was obtained.

Study-wide results and caveats: The model foresaw ophthalmopathy a median around 6 months prior to onset. Most thyroid clonotypes expanded above 0.001 appeared in blood too.

V was pared by 5 bases and J by 1 base, with 2 bases of the junction left unmatched. The CDR3 sequence is 15 residues long. Germline V gene lookup returns CDR1 SEHNR and CDR2 FQNEAQ (reference sequence). This chain connects TRBV7-9 to TRBJ2-7, with 13 bases matching TRBD2. The receptor was derived from a woman under 40 with Graves' hyperthyroidism. Sample: blood. The CDR3 protein is CASSQTSGGSYEQYF. For the CDR3, the DNA is TGTGCCAGCAGCCAGACTAGCGGGGGGTCCTACGAGCAGTACTTC.